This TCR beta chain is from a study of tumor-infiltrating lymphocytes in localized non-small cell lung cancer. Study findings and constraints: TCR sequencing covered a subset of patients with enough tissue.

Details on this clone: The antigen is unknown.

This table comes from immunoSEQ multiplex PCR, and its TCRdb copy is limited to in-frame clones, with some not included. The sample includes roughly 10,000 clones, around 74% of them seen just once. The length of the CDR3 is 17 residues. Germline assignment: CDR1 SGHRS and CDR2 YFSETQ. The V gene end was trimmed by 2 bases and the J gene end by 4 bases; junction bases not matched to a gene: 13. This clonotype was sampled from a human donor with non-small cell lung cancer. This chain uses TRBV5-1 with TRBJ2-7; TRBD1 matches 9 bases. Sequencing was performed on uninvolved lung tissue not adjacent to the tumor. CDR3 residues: CASSFSIGGTGKYEQYF. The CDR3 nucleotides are TGCGCCAGCAGCTTTAGCATCGGAGGGACAGGGAAGTACGAGCAGTACTTC.